These 20 T cell receptor beta chains originate from one sample sequenced in a study of cytomegalovirus exposure and HLA in healthy donors. In the PCR, 60 Vbeta and 13 Jbeta primers were used. The data were produced by immunoSEQ multiplex PCR, yet TCRdb's version contains in-frame clones alone and is incomplete. The sample holds about 170,000 clones, approximately 73% seen once. The sample was PBMCs. The receptor source for this set is a woman aged 18-35 years in good health and CMV-seropositive.

This chain connects TRBV7-2 to TRBJ1-2; D ambiguous. Germline lookup yields CDR1 SGHTA and CDR2 FQGNSA. The CDR3 contains 14 residues. Trimming stripped 6 bases from V and 6 bases from J, with 17 bases between. CDR3 sequence: CASSERPDSHGYTF. The CDR3 nucleotides are TGTGCCAGCAGTGAAAGACCGGACTCGCATGGCTACACCTTC.

V is TRBV2 and J is TRBJ2-7; 9 bases align to TRBD1. The CDR3 length is 15 residues. Losses at the gene ends were 7 bases for V and 1 base for J; bases not matched to a gene: 8. Germline CDR1 reads SNHLY; CDR2 reads FYNNEI. The CDR3 region is CASNFGQGTSYEQYF. DNA for the CDR3: TGTGCCAGCAACTTCGGACAGGGGACATCCTACGAGCAGTACTTC.

In this sample, this clone turned up a few times. This chain links TRBV6-1 with TRBJ1-5, with D possibly being TRBD1 (5 bases). Germline-derived CDR1 and CDR2 are MNHNS and SASEGT. Trimming removed 4 bases at V and 7 bases at J, with 14 bases between. The CDR3 contains 14 residues. CDR3 loop: CASSGGGTLQPQHF. DNA for the CDR3: TGTGCCAGCAGTGGAGGAGGGACCTTGCAGCCCCAGCATTTT.

This clone was found a few times. The chain carries TRBV9 and TRBJ2-5; D may be TRBD2 (7 bases). Trimming took 2 bases from V and 5 from J, leaving 13 bases between them. The CDR3 runs to 14 residues. Looked up from germline, CDR1 is SGDLS and CDR2 is YYNGEE. CDR3 sequence: CASSVGGAEETQYF. The CDR3 nucleotides are TGTGCCAGCAGCGTTGGGGGGGCGGAGGAGACCCAGTACTTC.

This clone occurred a few times. The chain joins TRBV7-9 to TRBJ2-7; 9 nucleotides match TRBD1. Germline V CDR1 and CDR2: SEHNR, FQNEAQ (reference sequence). The CDR3 is made up of 17 amino acids. J lost 1 base, V lost 5 bases, and 12 bases had no gene match. The CDR3 region has the DNA TGTGCCAGCAGCCCCTATGGGGACAGGGTTGATTCCTACGAGCAGTACTTC. This encodes CASSPYGDRVDSYEQYF.

The CDR3 sequence: CASSYLAVAYNEQFF. Here the CDR3 DNA reads TGTGCCAGCAGCTACCTAGCGGTGGCCTACAATGAGCAGTTCTTC. The rearrangement joins TRBV7-2 to TRBJ2-1, with 7 bases fitting TRBD2. Germline trimming cut 4 bases from V and 2 bases from J; bases unmatched to any gene: 5. There are 15 residues in the CDR3. Germline V gene lookup returns CDR1 SGHTA and CDR2 FQGNSA.

This chain uses TRBV30 with TRBJ2-7; maybe TRBD2 (5 bases). This CDR3 spans 18 amino acids. V dropped 2 bases and J dropped 3 bases, with 26 bases sitting between them. Germline CDR1 reads GTSNPN; CDR2 reads SVGIG (reference sequence). Here the CDR3 reads CAWSIDGVARLPNYEQYF. The DNA of the CDR3 is TGTGCCTGGAGTATCGATGGGGTAGCGCGCTTACCAAACTACGAGCAGTACTTC.

This clone was seen a handful of times. The chain joins TRBV5-1 to TRBJ2-5; 7 bases agree with TRBD2. V trimming: 6 bases; J trimming: 1 base; junction bases outside the gene matches: 0. The CDR3 sequence is 12 residues long. CDR1 and CDR2 (germline): SGHRS, YFSETQ. The CDR3 loop is CASTSGQETQYF. CDR3 nucleotides: TGCGCCAGCACTAGCGGCCAAGAGACCCAGTACTTC.

This clone was picked up a small number of times. The chain links TRBV27 to TRBJ2-7; tentative D call: TRBD1 (6 bases). Per germline, CDR1 MNHEY and CDR2 SMNVEV (reference sequence). V lost 5 bases to trimming and J lost 0 bases, with 20 bases between them. CDR3 length: 17 residues. In nucleotides, the CDR3 is TGTGCCAGCAGTCACCTAGGACAGAGCCTTAGCTCCTACGAGCAGTACTTC. This gives the protein CASSHLGQSLSSYEQYF.

The chain employs TRBV10-3 and TRBJ1-1; D unresolved. Trimming removed 7 bases at V and 5 bases at J, with 11 bases between. The CDR3 totals 12 residues. Germline V gene sequence: CDR1 ENHRY, CDR2 SYGVKD. DNA of the CDR3: TGTGCCATCACGCCGACTGGGACTGAAGCTTTCTTT. The encoded protein is CAITPTGTEAFF.

The CDR3 is CASSLATVRGTDTQYF. CDR3 DNA sequence: TGTGCCAGCAGCTTGGCAACAGTACGGGGGACAGATACGCAGTATTTT. The chain employs TRBV5-8 and TRBJ2-3, with D possibly TRBD2 on 6 matching bases. CDR3 length: 16 residues. The V gene lost 0 bases and the J gene lost 3 bases, with 14 bases spanning the gap. Germline lookup yields CDR1 SGHTS and CDR2 YDEGEE. The variable domain in full, with the rest retrieved from reference TRBV5-8 and TRBJ2-3, is EAGVTQSPTHLIKTRGQQATLRCSPISGHTSVYWYQQALGLGLQFLLWYDEGEERNRGNFPPRFSGRQFPNYSSELNVNALELEDSALYLCASSLATVRGTDTQYFGPGTRLTVL.

The chain links TRBV2 to TRBJ1-1; D is possibly TRBD1 (5 bases). Per the germline V gene, CDR1 is SNHLY and CDR2 is FYNNEI. Trimming removed 5 bases from V and 0 bases from J, with 10 bases in between. This CDR3 spans 14 amino acids. The CDR3 spells CASSNQGMNTEAFF. The DNA for the CDR3 is TGTGCCAGCAGTAATCAGGGTATGAACACTGAAGCTTTCTTT.

The chain couples TRBV19 to TRBJ1-1; the D gene is possibly TRBD1 (6 bases). The ends were cut back, 7 bases at V and 1 base at J, with 10 bases in the middle. Germline V gives CDR1 LNHDA, CDR2 SQIVND (reference sequence). This CDR3 has 13 residues. The CDR3 sequence: CASTGHQNTEAFF. The CDR3 nucleotides are TGTGCCAGTACGGGACATCAGAACACTGAAGCTTTCTTT.

This clone was observed a few times. Other nucleotide sequences from this sample produce the same CDR3. This rearrangement joins TRBV5-1 to TRBJ1-3; 9 bases map to TRBD1. V lost 0 bases to trimming and J lost 2 bases; unmatched junction nucleotides: 0. Germline V gives CDR1 SGHRS, CDR2 YFSETQ. This CDR3 contains 15 residues. CDR3 in amino acids: CASSLDRGPGNTIYF. DNA for the CDR3: TGCGCCAGCAGCTTGGACAGGGGGCCTGGAAACACCATATATTTT.

This clone has a single count. V usage is TRBV5-1 and J usage is TRBJ2-2; possibly TRBD2 for D (7 bases). Germline V lookup: CDR1 SGHRS, CDR2 YFSETQ. There are 15 residues in the CDR3. The V gene lost 4 bases and the J gene lost 5 bases, with 15 bases spanning the gap. Written as DNA, the CDR3 is TGCGCCAGCAGCCAGGAGGGGGGGCCTACCGGGGAGCTGTTTTTT. It is translated as CASSQEGGPTGELFF.

The rearrangement joins TRBV15 to TRBJ1-3; the D is unclear. The CDR3 has 14 residues. Germline-derived CDR1 and CDR2 are LNHNV and YYDKDF (reference sequence). Trimming cost V 2 bases and J 1 base, with 6 bases left between them. As DNA, the CDR3 is TGTGCCACCAGCAGACCCAGGTCTGGAAACACCATATATTTT. This codes for CATSRPRSGNTIYF.

The chain joins TRBV7-2 to TRBJ2-2; weak D call: TRBD2 (6 bases). The V end was cut by 3 bases, the J end by 1 base, with 9 bases between. Per germline, CDR1 SGHTA and CDR2 FQGNSA. This CDR3 is built from 15 residues. CDR3: CASSFSRGNTGELFF. CDR3 coding DNA: TGTGCCAGCAGCTTCTCGCGGGGGAACACCGGGGAGCTGTTTTTT.

This sequence joins TRBV7-9 and TRBJ2-7, with a weak D call TRBD2 (6 bases). Germline CDR1 reads SEHNR; CDR2 reads FQNEAQ (reference sequence). This CDR3 spans 15 amino acids. Trimming stripped 0 bases from V and 2 bases from J, with 11 bases between. The CDR3 loop reads CASSLAGGSPYEQYF. The CDR3 bases are TGTGCCAGCAGCTTAGCGGGGGGATCCCCCTACGAGCAGTACTTC.

The chain recombines TRBV2 with TRBJ2-1; a weak D match, TRBD2 (6 bases). V was clipped by 5 bases and J by 2 bases, with 10 bases between them. Germline loops: CDR1 SNHLY, CDR2 FYNNEI. The CDR3 totals 14 residues. The CDR3 nucleotides are TGTGCCAGCAGTTCGGAGGGCACCTACAATGAGCAGTTCTTC. Protein sequence: CASSSEGTYNEQFF.

Points on this clone: Distinct nucleotide sequences in the sample also encode this CDR3. The chain carries TRBV9 and TRBJ2-1; the match to TRBD2 covers 10 bases. With 0 bases clipped from V and 7 bases from J, the junction kept 4 bases outside the gene matches. The CDR3 is made up of 15 amino acids. Germline assignment: CDR1 SGDLS and CDR2 YYNGEE. CDR3 sequence: CASSVVAGGPNEQFF. The CDR3 DNA follows: TGTGCCAGCAGCGTAGTAGCGGGGGGCCCGAATGAGCAGTTCTTC.